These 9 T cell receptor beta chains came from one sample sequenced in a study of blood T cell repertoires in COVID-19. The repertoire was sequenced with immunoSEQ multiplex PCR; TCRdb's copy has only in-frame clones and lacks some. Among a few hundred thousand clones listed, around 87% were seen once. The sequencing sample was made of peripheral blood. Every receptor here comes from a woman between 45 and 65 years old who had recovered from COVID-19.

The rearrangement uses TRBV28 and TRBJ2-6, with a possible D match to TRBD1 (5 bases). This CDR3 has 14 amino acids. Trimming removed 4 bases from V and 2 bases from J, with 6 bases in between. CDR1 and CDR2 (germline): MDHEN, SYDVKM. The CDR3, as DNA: TGTGCCAGCAGTTCGACAGCTGGGGCCAACGTCCTGACTTTC. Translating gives CASSSTAGANVLTF. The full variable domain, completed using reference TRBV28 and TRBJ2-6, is DVKVTQSSRYLVKRTGEKVFLECVQDMDHENMFWYRQDPGLGLRLIYFSYDVKMKEKGDIPEGYSVSREKKERFSLILESASTNQTSMYLCASSSTAGANVLTFGAGSRLTVL.

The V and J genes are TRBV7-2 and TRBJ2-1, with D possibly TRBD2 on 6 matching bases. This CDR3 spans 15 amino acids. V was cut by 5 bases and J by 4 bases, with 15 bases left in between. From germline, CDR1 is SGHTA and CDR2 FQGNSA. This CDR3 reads CASSPATSRYNEQFF. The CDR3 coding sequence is TGTGCCAGCAGCCCAGCAACTAGCAGATACAATGAGCAGTTCTTC.

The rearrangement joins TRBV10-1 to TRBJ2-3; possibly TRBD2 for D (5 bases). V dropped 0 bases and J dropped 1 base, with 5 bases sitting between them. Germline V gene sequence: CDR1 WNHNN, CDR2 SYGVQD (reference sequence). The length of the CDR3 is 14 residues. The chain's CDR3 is CASSESGGTDTQYF. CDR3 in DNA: TGCGCCAGCAGTGAGTCGGGAGGCACAGATACGCAGTATTTT.

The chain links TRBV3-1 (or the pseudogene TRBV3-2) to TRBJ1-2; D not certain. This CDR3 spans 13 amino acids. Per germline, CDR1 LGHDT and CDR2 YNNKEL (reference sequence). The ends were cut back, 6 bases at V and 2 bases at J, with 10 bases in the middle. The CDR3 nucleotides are TGTGCCAGCAGTCGAGCGGGAAACTATGGCTACACCTTC. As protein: CASSRAGNYGYTF.

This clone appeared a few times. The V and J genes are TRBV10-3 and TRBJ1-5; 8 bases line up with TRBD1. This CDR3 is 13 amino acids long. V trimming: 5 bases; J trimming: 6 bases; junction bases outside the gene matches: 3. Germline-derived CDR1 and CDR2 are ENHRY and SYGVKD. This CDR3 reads CAISPGGLQPQHF. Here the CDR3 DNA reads TGTGCCATCAGTCCAGGGGGCCTTCAGCCCCAGCATTTT.

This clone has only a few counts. The CDR3 DNA sequence: TGTGCCAGCAGTGACCAGGTTGGAAACACTGAAGCTTTCTTT. Its protein is CASSDQVGNTEAFF. The J gene is TRBJ1-1, the V gene TRBV6-1; no firm D call. The CDR3 covers 14 residues. Germline CDR1 MNHNS, CDR2 SASEGT. Deletions cut 3 bases from V and 2 bases from J, with 10 bases between.

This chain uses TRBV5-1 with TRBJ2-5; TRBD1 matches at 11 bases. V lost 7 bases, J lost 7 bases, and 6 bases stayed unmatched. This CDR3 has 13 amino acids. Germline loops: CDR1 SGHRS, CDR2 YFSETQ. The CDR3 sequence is CASEPGTGGTQYF. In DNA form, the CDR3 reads TGCGCCAGCGAACCCGGGACAGGGGGGACCCAGTACTTC.

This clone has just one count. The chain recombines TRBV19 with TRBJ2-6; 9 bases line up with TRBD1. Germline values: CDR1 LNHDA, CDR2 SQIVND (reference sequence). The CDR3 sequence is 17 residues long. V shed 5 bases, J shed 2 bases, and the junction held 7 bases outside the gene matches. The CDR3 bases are TGTGCCAGTAGTCTCGGGACAGGGACTCCTGGGGCCAACGTCCTGACTTTC. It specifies CASSLGTGTPGANVLTF.

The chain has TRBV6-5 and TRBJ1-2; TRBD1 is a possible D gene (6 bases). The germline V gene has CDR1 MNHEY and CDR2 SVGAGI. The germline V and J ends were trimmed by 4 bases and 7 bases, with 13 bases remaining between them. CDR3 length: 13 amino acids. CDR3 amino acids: CASSFPGEAGYTF. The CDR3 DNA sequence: TGTGCCAGCAGTTTCCCAGGGGAAGCTGGCTACACCTTC.